Listed below are T cell receptor beta chains from one sample, sequenced in a study of blood T cell repertoires in COVID-19. This table comes from immunoSEQ multiplex PCR, and its TCRdb copy is limited to in-frame clones, with some not included. Of hundreds of thousands of clones in the sample, roughly nine tenths were seen once. Sequencing was carried out using PBMCs or T cells enriched from blood (not recorded which). These receptors were taken from a man aged 25-40 years who had recovered from COVID-19. The CDR3 runs from the conserved cysteine through the conserved F or W. Fields, in order: CDR3 length, clone size, V gene, J gene, CDR3 protein. Some rows mark clone size as missing; the rest say once, few, many or name a class of expanded clone.

length: 14
size: NA
V: TRBV11-1
J: TRBJ2-7
CDR3: CASTTQASSYEQYF

length: 14
size: NA
V: TRBV12-5
J: TRBJ2-7
CDR3: CASGLVGGVGEQYF

length: 19
size: NA
V: TRBV18
J: TRBJ1-5
CDR3: CASSPPGDTKVYSNQPQHF

length: 13
size: NA
V: TRBV6-5
J: TRBJ2-3
CDR3: CASILPGTDTQYF

length: 16
size: NA
V: TRBV27
J: TRBJ2-1
CDR3: CASHTTTGTRHNEQFF

length: 13
size: NA
V: TRBV4-1
J: TRBJ2-5
CDR3: CASSHGGQETQYF

length: 15
size: NA
V: TRBV4-1
J: TRBJ2-7
CDR3: CASSQDQGLGYEQYF

length: 18
size: NA
V: TRBV3-1/TRBV3-2
J: TRBJ2-3
CDR3: CASSQGVSGVSSTDTQYF

length: 11
size: few
V: TRBV2
J: TRBJ1-6
CDR3: CASSPMSRLHF

length: 15
size: NA
V: TRBV6-5
J: TRBJ2-3
CDR3: CASSALTSGSDTQYF

length: 15
size: NA
V: TRBV18
J: TRBJ2-1
CDR3: CASSPGGNAYNEQFF

length: 16
size: NA
V: TRBV19
J: TRBJ1-5
CDR3: CASSKGTGYSNQPQHF

length: 16
size: once
V: TRBV18
J: TRBJ1-2
CDR3: CASSPSIGRGPDGYTF

length: 16
size: NA
V: TRBV27
J: TRBJ1-6
CDR3: CASSLSVRGNNSPLHF

length: 15
size: NA
V: TRBV30
J: TRBJ1-5
CDR3: CAWSVASGIGQPQHF

length: 15
size: NA
V: TRBV19
J: TRBJ1-1
CDR3: CASRSQAGGNTEAFF

length: 14
size: NA
V: TRBV27
J: TRBJ2-5
CDR3: CASRLAGGAETQYF

length: 15
size: once
V: TRBV5-1
J: TRBJ2-5
CDR3: CASSLSSGFGETQYF

length: 14
size: NA
V: TRBV10-3
J: TRBJ2-1
CDR3: CAITHEAGVNEQFF

length: 14
size: NA
V: TRBV18
J: TRBJ1-2
CDR3: CASSPSPMNYGYTF

length: 13
size: NA
V: TRBV5-1
J: TRBJ2-7
CDR3: CASSLTTSGGQYF

length: 14
size: NA
V: TRBV28
J: TRBJ2-1
CDR3: CASSPPSSYNEQFF

length: 15
size: NA
V: TRBV11-2
J: TRBJ2-1
CDR3: CASSLGTTSGNEQFF

length: 15
size: NA
V: TRBV18
J: TRBJ2-7
CDR3: CASSQAGTSGYEQYF

length: 16
size: NA
V: TRBV5-4
J: TRBJ2-7
CDR3: CASSWGGGGSSYEQYF

length: 17
size: NA
V: TRBV29-1
J: TRBJ2-5
CDR3: CSVSVGRGANSQETQYF

length: 13
size: NA
V: TRBV7-2
J: TRBJ1-6
CDR3: CASSPGGNSPLHF

length: 14
size: NA
V: TRBV28
J: TRBJ2-7
CDR3: CASRADRGLYEQYF

length: 13
size: once
V: TRBV5-1
J: TRBJ2-3
CDR3: CASSVAGLDTQYF

length: 16
size: NA
V: TRBV24-1
J: TRBJ2-1
CDR3: CATSDGSPGTYNEQFF

length: 16
size: NA
V: TRBV19
J: TRBJ2-3
CDR3: CASSEPGQGLADTQYF

length: 15
size: NA
V: TRBV7-3
J: TRBJ2-5
CDR3: CASSNLGQGKETQYF

length: 13
size: NA
V: TRBV19
J: TRBJ2-1
CDR3: CASRALAGNEQFF

length: 14
size: NA
V: TRBV2
J: TRBJ2-1
CDR3: CASARQGLKNEQFF

length: 14
size: NA
V: TRBV5-6
J: TRBJ2-2
CDR3: CASSPGHSGGELFF

length: 15
size: NA
V: TRBV28
J: TRBJ2-1
CDR3: CASSLSASSYNEQFF

length: 13
size: once
V: TRBV19
J: TRBJ1-3
CDR3: CASSIQFGNTIYF

length: 18
size: NA
V: TRBV4-1
J: TRBJ1-2
CDR3: CASSQGGTAYASGYGYTF

length: 15
size: NA
V: TRBV19
J: TRBJ1-2
CDR3: CASSKPGPLLYGYTF

length: 13
size: NA
V: TRBV29-1
J: TRBJ1-3
CDR3: CSASGYSGNTIYF

length: 14
size: once
V: TRBV3-1/TRBV3-2
J: TRBJ2-7
CDR3: CASSRSSDRYEQYF

length: 15
size: NA
V: TRBV4-1
J: TRBJ1-4
CDR3: CASSQEGAGVGKLFF

length: 14
size: NA
V: TRBV28
J: TRBJ1-1
CDR3: CASSLLQEYTEAFF

length: 14
size: NA
V: TRBV6-5
J: TRBJ2-1
CDR3: CASQTSGRIGEQFF

length: 17
size: NA
V: TRBV25-1
J: TRBJ2-1
CDR3: CASSEKGLSSLYNEQFF

length: 15
size: once
V: TRBV7-2
J: TRBJ2-5
CDR3: CASSLVDRFQETQYF